Listed here are 25 T cell receptor beta chains from one sample, sequenced in a study of cytomegalovirus exposure and HLA in healthy donors (dated by TCRdb to about 2017). The library relied on the immunoSEQ multiplex PCR assay. A mixture of 60 forward primers for TCR Vbeta segments and 13 reverse primers for TCR Jbeta segments was used in the multiplex PCR. TCRdb's version of the immuneACCESS table is confined to in-frame rearrangements and falls short of the full clone set. An unresolved V gene accounts for under half of the shortfall where checked; the remainder is of unknown origin. Present in this sample are 83,000 or so clones, approximately 79% of which were seen just once. Of the sample, 4.5% to 7% falls within the top ten clones. The material sequenced was PBMCs. These receptors came from a female donor in good health and CMV-seronegative.

The chain links TRBV4-3 to TRBJ2-2; D may be TRBD2 (6 bases). V was trimmed by 4 bases and J by 7 bases, leaving 22 bases between them. This CDR3 has 17 amino acids. Germline values: CDR1 LGHNA, CDR2 YSLEER. CDR3 region: CASSPRRGVGVNGELFF. The CDR3 coding sequence is TGCGCCAGCAGCCCCAGGCGGGGAGTCGGGGTTAACGGGGAGCTGTTTTTT.

This rearrangement joins TRBV29-1 to TRBJ2-1; weak D call: TRBD2 (5 bases). The CDR3 covers 14 residues. The ends were cut back, 4 bases at V and 6 bases at J, with 16 bases in the middle. Germline V gene sequence: CDR1 SQVTM, CDR2 ANQGSEA. CDR3 sequence: CSVGYGVDSNEQFF. In DNA form, the CDR3 reads TGCAGCGTTGGGTACGGGGTCGATTCCAATGAGCAGTTCTTC.

The chain couples TRBV7-9 to TRBJ2-5; 9 nucleotides align to TRBD1. This CDR3 has 16 amino acids. The germline gives CDR1 SEHNR, CDR2 FQNEAQ (reference sequence). The trim removed 5 bases at V and 5 bases at J, leaving 12 bases unmatched. The CDR3 DNA reads as TGTGCCAGCAGCCCGCCATGGCGACAGGGGGACGAGACCCAGTACTTC. It encodes CASSPPWRQGDETQYF.

The chain couples TRBV6-6 to TRBJ1-4; 9 bases match TRBD1. The CDR3 runs to 15 residues. With 5 bases clipped from V and 7 bases from J, the junction kept 8 bases outside the gene matches. Per the germline V gene, CDR1 is MNHNY and CDR2 is SVGAGI (reference sequence). The CDR3 region is CASSTQTGGGEKLFF. The CDR3 bases are TGTGCCAGCAGTACTCAGACAGGGGGAGGTGAAAAACTGTTTTTT.

The rearrangement links TRBV5-4 to TRBJ2-7; TRBD1 matches 10 bases. Unmatched junction bases numbered 12, after V lost 4 bases and J lost 5 bases. Germline CDR1 and CDR2: SGHNT and YYREEE (reference sequence). The CDR3 has 16 amino acids. The CDR3 sequence: CASSTRNPGQGNEQYF. DNA for the CDR3: TGTGCCAGCAGCACTCGTAACCCGGGACAGGGGAACGAGCAGTACTTC.

This chain joins TRBV28 and TRBJ1-2, with 11 bases that match TRBD1. In germline, CDR1 is MDHEN, CDR2 SYDVKM. Germline trimming cut 3 bases from V and 14 bases from J; bases unmatched to any gene: 14. CDR3 size: 15 residues. Here the CDR3 DNA reads TGTGCCAGCAGTTTTTCGGACAGGGGGCATAGTGGTAGGACCTTC. Translation: CASSFSDRGHSGRTF.

The gene calls are TRBV9 and TRBJ2-7; the D gene is possibly TRBD1 (6 bases). CDR1 and CDR2 (germline): SGDLS, YYNGEE. Trimming took off 0 bases at V and 0 bases at J, with 7 bases between the two ends. The length of the CDR3 is 14 residues. The CDR3 protein is CASSVGTDSYEQYF. The CDR3, as DNA: TGTGCCAGCAGCGTAGGGACAGACTCCTACGAGCAGTACTTC.

The rearrangement links TRBV28 to TRBJ1-2; TRBD1 might be the D (6 bases). CDR3 size: 12 residues. The ends were cut back, 4 bases at V and 5 bases at J, with 8 bases in the middle. Germline V gene data show CDR1 as MDHEN and CDR2 as SYDVKM. For the CDR3, the DNA is TGTGCCAGCAGTTCCGGACAGTATGGCTACACCTTC. This sequence encodes CASSSGQYGYTF.

The rearrangement uses TRBV29-1 and TRBJ2-3; tentative D call: TRBD2 (6 bases). The CDR3 runs to 15 residues. The germline V gene has CDR1 SQVTM and CDR2 ANQGSEA. V shed 4 bases and J shed 2 bases, with 16 bases lying between them. CDR3 sequence reads: CSVAGSGVFTDTQYF. Written as DNA, the CDR3 is TGCAGCGTTGCAGGTAGCGGAGTATTCACAGATACGCAGTATTTT.

This chain uses TRBV7-3 with TRBJ2-2, with a tentative D call TRBD1 (6 bases). The CDR3 loop spans 13 amino acids. CDR1 and CDR2 from the germline V gene are SGHTA and FQGTGA. Trimming took 5 bases from V and 6 from J, leaving 10 bases between them. CDR3 region: CASSREGAGELFF. The CDR3 nucleotides read TGTGCCAGCAGCCGAGAGGGGGCCGGGGAGCTGTTTTTT.

J is TRBJ1-4 and V is TRBV27, with 8 bases aligning to TRBD1. Per the germline V gene, CDR1 is MNHEY and CDR2 is SMNVEV (reference sequence). The CDR3 covers 14 residues. The ends lost 3 bases at V and 5 bases at J; junction bases unmatched: 2. The CDR3 region is CASSLTGANEKLFF. DNA of the CDR3: TGTGCCAGCAGTTTGACAGGGGCCAATGAAAAACTGTTTTTT.

The chain employs TRBV5-1 and TRBJ2-2, with a tentative D call TRBD1 (5 bases). This CDR3 spans 13 amino acids. The ends were cut back, 4 bases at V and 4 bases at J, with 8 bases in the middle. Germline V gene lookup returns CDR1 SGHRS and CDR2 YFSETQ. The CDR3 region is CASSVRATGELFF. The CDR3 nucleotides are TGCGCCAGCAGCGTCAGGGCCACCGGGGAGCTGTTTTTT.

V gene TRBV9 combines with J gene TRBJ1-1; no definite D call. This CDR3 is built from 14 residues. The germline V gene has CDR1 SGDLS and CDR2 YYNGEE. V was pared by 0 bases and J by 0 bases, with 6 bases between. In DNA form, the CDR3 reads TGTGCCAGCAGCGTAGGCCAGATGAACACTGAAGCTTTCTTT. Protein product: CASSVGQMNTEAFF.

This clone was picked up a small number of times. The rearrangement joins TRBV5-4 to TRBJ2-7, with 8 bases fitting TRBD2. V lost 4 bases to trimming and J lost 2 bases; unmatched junction nucleotides: 8. The germline V gene has CDR1 SGHNT and CDR2 YYREEE (reference sequence). The CDR3 loop spans 15 amino acids. The CDR3 sequence: CASSAGPGLAYEQYF. CDR3 coding DNA: TGTGCCAGCAGCGCCGGCCCGGGACTAGCCTACGAGCAGTACTTC.

The chain uses TRBV27 and TRBJ2-7; D perhaps matches TRBD1 (6 bases). The CDR3 is made up of 14 amino acids. V was shortened by 2 bases and J by 3 bases, with 11 bases between the two germline ends. CDR1 is MNHEY, CDR2 SMNVEV, per germline (reference sequence). The CDR3 nucleotides read TGTGCCAGCAGTTTAATACAGGGCAACTACGAGCAGTACTTC. This codes for CASSLIQGNYEQYF.

This sequence joins TRBV9 and TRBJ2-1; TRBD2 agrees at 9 bases. The CDR3 runs 14 residues. CDR1 SGDLS and CDR2 YYNGEE come from the germline V gene. The V gene end was trimmed by 1 base and the J gene end by 5 bases; junction bases not matched to a gene: 1. The CDR3: CASSVSSGDNEQFF. CDR3 coding DNA: TGTGCCAGCAGCGTATCTAGCGGGGACAATGAGCAGTTCTTC.

This chain links TRBV4-2 with TRBJ2-3; 7 nucleotides line up with TRBD2. V lost 0 bases, J lost 10 bases, and 16 bases stayed unmatched. This CDR3 comprises 17 residues. The germline gives CDR1 LGHNA, CDR2 YNFKEQ. The CDR3: CASSQDEESGAPHAQYF. The CDR3 DNA is TGTGCCAGCAGCCAAGATGAGGAAAGCGGGGCTCCTCACGCGCAGTATTTT.

This sequence joins TRBV6-5 and TRBJ1-2; no definite D call. From germline, CDR1 is MNHEY and CDR2 SVGAGI. V lost 0 bases to trimming and J lost 0 bases, with 8 bases between them. There are 15 residues in the CDR3. CDR3 protein: CASSYSAQSNYGYTF. The CDR3 DNA reads TGTGCCAGCAGTTACTCGGCCCAATCTAACTATGGCTACACCTTC.

J is TRBJ1-2 and V is TRBV10-3, with D perhaps matching TRBD1 (5 bases). CDR3 length: 14 amino acids. V dropped 6 bases and J dropped 2 bases, with 13 bases sitting between them. Germline CDR1 and CDR2: ENHRY and SYGVKD. For the CDR3, the DNA is TGTGCCATCAGACGGGACTCGGGAAACTATGGCTACACCTTC. Amino acids: CAIRRDSGNYGYTF.

The chain employs TRBV7-2 and TRBJ2-2, with a possible D match to TRBD1 (6 bases). The V end lost 5 bases, the J end lost 1 base, and 11 bases lay between the germline ends. Germline CDR1 and CDR2: SGHTA and FQGNSA. The CDR3 contains 15 residues. The CDR3 region is CASSPPTGNTGELFF. The CDR3 DNA reads as TGTGCCAGCAGCCCTCCGACAGGGAACACCGGGGAGCTGTTTTTT.

This clone occurred once. This sequence joins TRBV6-1 and TRBJ1-2, with a weak D call TRBD1 (6 bases). CDR1 is MNHNS and CDR2 is SASEGT in the germline V gene. V was shortened by 4 bases and J by 0 bases, with 12 bases between the two germline ends. The CDR3 is 15 residues long. The CDR3 loop reads CASSVDRIANYGYTF. CDR3 nucleotides: TGTGCCAGCAGTGTTGACAGGATAGCTAACTATGGCTACACCTTC.

The chain is built from TRBV10-1 and TRBJ2-7; D is possibly TRBD2 (5 bases). The CDR3 loop spans 11 amino acids. The V gene lost 8 bases and the J gene lost 6 bases, with 11 bases spanning the gap. Germline CDR1 reads WNHNN; CDR2 reads SYGVQD (reference sequence). Here the CDR3 reads CASVGVGEQYF. CDR3 DNA: TGCGCCAGCGTGGGAGTAGGCGAGCAGTACTTC.

This clone was recorded only once. V gene TRBV6-6 combines with J gene TRBJ1-1; D not resolved. CDR3 length: 13 amino acids. Trimming removed 4 bases at V and 4 bases at J, with 10 bases between. Germline loops: CDR1 MNHNY, CDR2 SVGAGI (reference sequence). This chain's CDR3 is CASSLSVFTEAFF. CDR3 bases: TGTGCCAGCAGTTTATCAGTTTTCACTGAAGCTTTCTTT.

This clone was seen a handful of times. CDR3 region: CASSQSASAPLEYF. Written as DNA, the CDR3 is TGTGCCAGCAGCCAATCAGCTAGCGCACCCCTGGAGTATTTT. The gene calls are TRBV4-2 and TRBJ2-3; D may be TRBD2 (6 bases). Germline CDR1 reads LGHNA; CDR2 reads YNFKEQ. The CDR3 consists of 14 residues. V lost 2 bases and J lost 13, with 19 bases in between.

Worth noting for this clone: This sample includes further DNA sequences coding for the same CDR3. The rearrangement links TRBV7-2 to TRBJ2-7; 7 nucleotides align to TRBD1. This CDR3 comprises 14 residues. V lost 5 bases, J lost 5 bases, and 9 bases stayed unmatched. Germline-derived CDR1 and CDR2 are SGHTA and FQGNSA. The CDR3 loop reads CASSPRQGSHEQYF. The DNA for the CDR3 is TGTGCCAGCAGCCCCCGACAGGGTAGCCACGAGCAGTACTTC.